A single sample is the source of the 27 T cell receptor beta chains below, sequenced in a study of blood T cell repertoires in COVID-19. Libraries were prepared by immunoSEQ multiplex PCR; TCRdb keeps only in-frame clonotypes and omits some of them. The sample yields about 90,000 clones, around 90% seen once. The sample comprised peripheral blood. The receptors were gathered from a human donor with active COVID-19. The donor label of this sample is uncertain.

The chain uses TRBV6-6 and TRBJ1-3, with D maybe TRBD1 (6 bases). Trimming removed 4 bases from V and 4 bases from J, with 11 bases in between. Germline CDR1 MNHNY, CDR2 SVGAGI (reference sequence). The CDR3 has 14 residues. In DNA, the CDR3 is TGTGCCAGCAGTTTTCCAGGGGAAGGAAACACCATATATTTT. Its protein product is CASSFPGEGNTIYF.

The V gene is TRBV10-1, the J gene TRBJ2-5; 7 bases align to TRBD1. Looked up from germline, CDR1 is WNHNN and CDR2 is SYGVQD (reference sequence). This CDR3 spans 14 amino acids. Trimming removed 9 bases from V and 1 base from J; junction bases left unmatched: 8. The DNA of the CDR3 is TGCGCCAGACCCGGGACAGCCTCCCAAGAGACCCAGTACTTC. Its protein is CARPGTASQETQYF.

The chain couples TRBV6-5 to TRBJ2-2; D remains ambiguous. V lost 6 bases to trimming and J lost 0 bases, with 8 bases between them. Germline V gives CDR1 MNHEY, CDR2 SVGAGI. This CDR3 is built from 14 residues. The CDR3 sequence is CASRGRPNTGELFF. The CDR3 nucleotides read TGTGCCAGCAGGGGCCGGCCGAACACCGGGGAGCTGTTTTTT.

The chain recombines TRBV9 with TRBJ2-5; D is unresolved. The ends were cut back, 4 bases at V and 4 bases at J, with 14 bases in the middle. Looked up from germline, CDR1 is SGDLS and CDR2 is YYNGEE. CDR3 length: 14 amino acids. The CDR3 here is CASSPTTSGETQYF. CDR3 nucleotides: TGTGCCAGCAGCCCTACCACCTCGGGAGAGACCCAGTACTTC.

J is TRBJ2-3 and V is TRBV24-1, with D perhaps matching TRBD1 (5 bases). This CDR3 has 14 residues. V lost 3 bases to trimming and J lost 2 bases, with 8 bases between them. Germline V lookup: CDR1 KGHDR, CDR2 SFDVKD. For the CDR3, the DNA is TGTGCCACCAGTGATCAGGGATACACAGATACGCAGTATTTT. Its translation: CATSDQGYTDTQYF.

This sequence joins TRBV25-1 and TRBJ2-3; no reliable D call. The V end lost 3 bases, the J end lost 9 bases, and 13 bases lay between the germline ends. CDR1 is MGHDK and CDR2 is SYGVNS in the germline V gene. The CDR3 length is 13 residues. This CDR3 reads CASSEPPGRTQYF. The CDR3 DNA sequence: TGTGCCAGCAGTGAGCCTCCAGGCCGAACGCAGTATTTT.

CDR3 sequence reads: CASSLGGLAGKETQYF. DNA for the CDR3: TGTGCCAGCAGCTTAGGGGGACTAGCGGGCAAAGAGACCCAGTACTTC. V is TRBV11-2 and J is TRBJ2-5; 12 bases are a match to TRBD2. The CDR3 is made up of 16 amino acids. Germline-derived CDR1 and CDR2 are SGHAT and FQNNGV. V lost 1 base, J lost 3 bases, and 3 bases stayed unmatched.

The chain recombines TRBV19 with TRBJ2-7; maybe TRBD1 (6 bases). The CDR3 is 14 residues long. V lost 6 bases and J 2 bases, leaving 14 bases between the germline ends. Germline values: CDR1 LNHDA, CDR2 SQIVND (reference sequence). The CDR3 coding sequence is TGTGCCAGTAGCCGACAGGTAACCACCTACGAGCAGTACTTC. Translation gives CASSRQVTTYEQYF. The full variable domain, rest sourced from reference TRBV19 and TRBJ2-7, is DGGITQSPKYLFRKEGQNVTLSCEQNLNHDAMYWYRQDPGQGLRLIYYSQIVNDFQKGDIAEGYSVSREKKESFPLTVTSAQKNPTAFYLCASSRQVTTYEQYFGPGTRLTVT.

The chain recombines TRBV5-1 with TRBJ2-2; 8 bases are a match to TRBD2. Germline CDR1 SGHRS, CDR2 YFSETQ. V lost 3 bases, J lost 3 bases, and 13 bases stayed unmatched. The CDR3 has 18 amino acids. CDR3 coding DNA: TGCGCCAGCAGCTCGCGTGGGGTGACGCGGGGGGACACCGGGGAGCTGTTTTTT. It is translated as CASSSRGVTRGDTGELFF.

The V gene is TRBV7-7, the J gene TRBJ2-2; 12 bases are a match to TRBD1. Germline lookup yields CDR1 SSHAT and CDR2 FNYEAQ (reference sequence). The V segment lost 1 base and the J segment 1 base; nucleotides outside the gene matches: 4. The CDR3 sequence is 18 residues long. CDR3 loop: CASSLDGTGGGNTGELFF. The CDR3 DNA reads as TGTGCCAGCAGCTTAGACGGGACAGGGGGCGGGAACACCGGGGAGCTGTTTTTT.

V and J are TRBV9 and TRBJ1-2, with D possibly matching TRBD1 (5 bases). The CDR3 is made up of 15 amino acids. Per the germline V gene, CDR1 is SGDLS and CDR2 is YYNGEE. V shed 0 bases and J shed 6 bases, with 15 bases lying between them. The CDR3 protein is CASSVAGGIVNGYTF. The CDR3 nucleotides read TGTGCCAGCAGCGTAGCTGGGGGGATTGTCAATGGCTACACCTTC.

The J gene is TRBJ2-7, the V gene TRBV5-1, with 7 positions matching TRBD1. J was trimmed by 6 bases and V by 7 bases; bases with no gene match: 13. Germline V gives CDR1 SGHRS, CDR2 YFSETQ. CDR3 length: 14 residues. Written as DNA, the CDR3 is TGCGCCAGCGCCCCGACAGGGCTTGCGAGCGAGCAGTACTTC. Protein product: CASAPTGLASEQYF.

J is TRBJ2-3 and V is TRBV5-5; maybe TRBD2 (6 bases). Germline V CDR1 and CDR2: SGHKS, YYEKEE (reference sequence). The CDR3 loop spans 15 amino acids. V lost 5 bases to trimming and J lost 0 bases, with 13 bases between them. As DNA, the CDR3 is TGTGCCAGCAGTCGGGACGGGACTAGCACAGATACGCAGTATTTT. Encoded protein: CASSRDGTSTDTQYF.

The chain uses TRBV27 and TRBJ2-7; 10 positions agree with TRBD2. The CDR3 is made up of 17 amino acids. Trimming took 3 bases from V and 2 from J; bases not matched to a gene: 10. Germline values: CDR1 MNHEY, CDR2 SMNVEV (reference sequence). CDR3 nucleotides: TGTGCCAGCAGTTTGCAGCGGGGGGGCCTAGGGGCCTACGAGCAGTACTTC. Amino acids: CASSLQRGGLGAYEQYF.

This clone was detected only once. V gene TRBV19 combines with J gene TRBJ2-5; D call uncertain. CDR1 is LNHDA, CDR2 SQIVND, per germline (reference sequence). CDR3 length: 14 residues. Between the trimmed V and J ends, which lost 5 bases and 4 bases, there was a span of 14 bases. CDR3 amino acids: CASSPRPGGETQYF. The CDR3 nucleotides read TGTGCCAGTAGTCCACGACCCGGCGGAGAGACCCAGTACTTC.

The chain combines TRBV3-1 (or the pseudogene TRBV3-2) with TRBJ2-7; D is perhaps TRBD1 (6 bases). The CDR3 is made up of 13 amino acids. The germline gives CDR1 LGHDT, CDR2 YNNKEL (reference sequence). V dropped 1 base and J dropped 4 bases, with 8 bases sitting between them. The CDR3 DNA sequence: TGTGCCAGCAGCCAAGCAAGGGGGTACGAGCAGTACTTC. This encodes CASSQARGYEQYF.

CDR3 loop: CASSYDRGRLIFYGYTF. The CDR3 DNA is TGTGCCAGCAGTTACGACAGGGGGCGCCTAATTTTCTATGGCTACACCTTC. This chain uses TRBV6-2 or TRBV6-3 with TRBJ1-2; 10 bases map to TRBD1. Per germline, CDR1 MNHEY and CDR2 SVGEGT. J lost 4 bases, V lost 2 bases, and 10 bases had no gene match. The CDR3 consists of 17 residues.

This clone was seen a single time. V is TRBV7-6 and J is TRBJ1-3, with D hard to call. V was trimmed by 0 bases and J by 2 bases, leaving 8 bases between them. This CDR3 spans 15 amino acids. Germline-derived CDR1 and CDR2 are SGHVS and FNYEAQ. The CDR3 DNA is TGTGCCAGCAGCTTAGCAACGGTAGCTGGAAACACCATATATTTT. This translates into CASSLATVAGNTIYF.

The CDR3 protein is CASSERGRPGAPPNTEAFF. CDR3 nucleotides: TGCGCCAGCAGCGAAAGGGGTCGGCCAGGAGCTCCACCGAACACTGAAGCTTTCTTT. The rearrangement uses TRBV5-1 and TRBJ1-1; a possible D gene is TRBD1 (5 bases). The V end was cut by 4 bases, the J end by 1 base, with 26 bases between. This CDR3 is 19 amino acids long. Germline assignment: CDR1 SGHRS and CDR2 YFSETQ.

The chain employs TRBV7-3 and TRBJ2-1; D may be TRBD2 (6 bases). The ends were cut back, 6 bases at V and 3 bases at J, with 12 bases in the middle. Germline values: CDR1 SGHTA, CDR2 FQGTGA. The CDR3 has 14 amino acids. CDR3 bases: TGTGCCAGCAGGCTCGGAGGGGTCTACAATGAGCAGTTCTTC. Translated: CASRLGGVYNEQFF.

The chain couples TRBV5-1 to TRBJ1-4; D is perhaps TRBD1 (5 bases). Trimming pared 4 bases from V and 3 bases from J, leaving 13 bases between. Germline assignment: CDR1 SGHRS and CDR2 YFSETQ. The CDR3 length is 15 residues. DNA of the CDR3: TGCGCCAGCAGCCGCGGGGGGTCAGCTAATGAAAAACTGTTTTTT. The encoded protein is CASSRGGSANEKLFF.

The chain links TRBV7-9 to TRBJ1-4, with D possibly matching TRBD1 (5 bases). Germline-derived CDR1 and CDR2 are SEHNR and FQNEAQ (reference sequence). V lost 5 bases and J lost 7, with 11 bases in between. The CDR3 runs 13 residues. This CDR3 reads CASSLGLSEKLFF. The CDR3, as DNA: TGTGCCAGCAGCCTGGGGCTCTCTGAAAAACTGTTTTTT.

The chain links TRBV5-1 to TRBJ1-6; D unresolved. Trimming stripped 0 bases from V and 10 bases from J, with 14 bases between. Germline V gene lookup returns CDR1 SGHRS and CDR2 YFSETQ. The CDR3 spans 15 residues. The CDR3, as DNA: TGCGCCAGCAGCTTGGTAGACATCGGATTATCACCCCTCCACTTT. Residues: CASSLVDIGLSPLHF.

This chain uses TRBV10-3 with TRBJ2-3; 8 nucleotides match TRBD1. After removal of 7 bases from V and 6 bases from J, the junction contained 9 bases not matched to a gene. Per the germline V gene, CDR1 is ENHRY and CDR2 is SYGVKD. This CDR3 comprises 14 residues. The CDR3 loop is CAITAGGNDDTQYF. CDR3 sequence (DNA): TGTGCCATCACCGCAGGGGGCAATGATGATACGCAGTATTTT.

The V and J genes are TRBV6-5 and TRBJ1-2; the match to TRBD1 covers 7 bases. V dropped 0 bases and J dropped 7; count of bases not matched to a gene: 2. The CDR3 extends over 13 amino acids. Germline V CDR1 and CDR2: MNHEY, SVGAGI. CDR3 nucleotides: TGTGCCAGCAGTTACTCGACAGGGTCTGGCTACACCTTC. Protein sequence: CASSYSTGSGYTF.

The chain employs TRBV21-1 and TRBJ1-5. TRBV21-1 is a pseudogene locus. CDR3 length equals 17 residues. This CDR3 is CASSKAGLGVGRQPQHF. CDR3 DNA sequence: TGTGCCAGCAGCAAAGCCGGATTGGGAGTAGGGAGACAGCCCCAGCATTTT.

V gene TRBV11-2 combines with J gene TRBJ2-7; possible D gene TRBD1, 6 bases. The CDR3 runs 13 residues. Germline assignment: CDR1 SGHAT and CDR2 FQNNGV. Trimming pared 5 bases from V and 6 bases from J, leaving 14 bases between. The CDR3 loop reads CASSQQGSGEQYF. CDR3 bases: TGTGCCAGCAGCCAACAGGGATCCGGCGAGCAGTACTTC.